Listed below are T cell receptor beta chains from one sample, sequenced in a study of blood T cell repertoires in COVID-19. Using immunoSEQ multiplex PCR, the repertoire was profiled, and TCRdb retains in-frame clones only, with some absent. The data hold some 250,000 clones, with roughly 90% observed a single time. Specimen: peripheral blood. The receptors come from a woman between 25 and 40 years old with acute or convalescent COVID-19. CDR3s include the opening cysteine and the closing phenylalanine or tryptophan. A D gene is named only where the DNA matches it firmly. Expanded clones get a size class; other rows say once, few or many, or leave the size out.

j_call d_call v_call clone_size cdr3_nt cdr3_aa
TRBJ2-1 TRBD1 TRBV19 - TGTGCCAGTAGTAAGGGACAGAGCTCCTACAATGAGCAGTTCTTC CASSKGQSSYNEQFF
TRBJ1-5 TRBD1 TRBV19 few TGTGCCAGTACCATGACAGGGGGCAATCAGCCCCAGCATTTT CASTMTGGNQPQHF
TRBJ1-5 - TRBV24-1 - TGTGCCACCAGTGATTTGCCAGGAGGGGAGGGGGATCAGCCCCAGCATTTT CATSDLPGGEGDQPQHF
TRBJ2-7 - TRBV5-6 - TGTGCCAGCAGCTTGACAGTCTCCTACGAGCAGTACTTC CASSLTVSYEQYF
TRBJ2-2 - TRBV19 - TGTGCCAGTAGTTTCCTCCGGGGGACCGGGGAGCTGTTTTTT CASSFLRGTGELFF
TRBJ2-1 - TRBV24-1 - TGTGCCACCAGTGACCTAGGGACTGGACAGTTCTTC CATSDLGTGQFF
TRBJ1-2 - TRBV5-1 - TGCGCCAGCAGTAGGACAGCCACTAACTATGGCTACACCTTC CASSRTATNYGYTF
TRBJ2-5 - TRBV19 - TGTGCCAGTAACCCCTCAGGGTTCGAGACCCAGTACTTC CASNPSGFETQYF
TRBJ2-7 TRBD1 TRBV6-2/TRBV6-3 - TGTGCCAGCAGTTACCGGACAGGGAGCTCCTACGAGCAGTACTTC CASSYRTGSSYEQYF
TRBJ2-7 - TRBV11-2 few TGTGCCAGCAGCTTAGGAGAATACGGTGCTTTCGAGCAGTACTTC CASSLGEYGAFEQYF
TRBJ2-2 TRBD1 TRBV27 - TGTGCCAGCAGTCTACGGGACAGTCGGGCTAAGCTGGGTTTGAACACCGGGGAGCTGTTTTTT CASSLRDSRAKLGLNTGELFF
TRBJ2-7 - TRBV6-2/TRBV6-3 - TGTGCCAGCAGCCCCGGGGTGGTGCGCTCCTACGAGCAGTACTTC CASSPGVVRSYEQYF
TRBJ2-1 TRBD1 TRBV24-1 once TGTGCCACCAGTGACCCCACAGGGGGCAATGAGCAGTTCTTC CATSDPTGGNEQFF
TRBJ1-6 - TRBV9 - TGTGCCAGCAGCGTAGAGGGCGGGAGCTCCTATAATTCACCCCTCCACTTT CASSVEGGSSYNSPLHF
TRBJ2-5 TRBD2 TRBV2 once TGTGCCAGCAGTGAACTAGCGGGGGGCGGCAGGGAGACCCAGTACTTC CASSELAGGGRETQYF
TRBJ1-1 TRBD1 TRBV19 - TGTGCCAGTAGTACCGGACAGGGTCCCGGAAACACTGAAGCTTTCTTT CASSTGQGPGNTEAFF
TRBJ1-5 - TRBV7-2 - TGTGCCAGCAGCTTAGTAAGAACAGGGAGCAATCAGCCCCAGCATTTT CASSLVRTGSNQPQHF
TRBJ1-2 TRBD1 TRBV7-9 - TGTGCCAGCAGCCCAGGGACAGGGCATGGCTACACCTTC CASSPGTGHGYTF
TRBJ1-4 TRBD1 TRBV13 - TGTGCCAGCAGCCGCACAGGGGGCCTGGATGAAAAACTGTTTTTT CASSRTGGLDEKLFF
TRBJ1-2 TRBD1 TRBV7-2 once TGTGCCAGCAGCTCGGACAGGGGAGGCTACACCTTC CASSSDRGGYTF
TRBJ2-4 - TRBV7-9 - TGTGCCAGCAGCTCGGCTTCAGGGGCAAAAGCCAAAAACATTCAGTACTTC CASSSASGAKAKNIQYF
TRBJ1-5 - TRBV30 - TGTGCCTGGTGCCCCGGGACACACAATCAGCCCCAGCATTTT CAWCPGTHNQPQHF
TRBJ1-4 TRBD1 TRBV30 once TGTGCCTGGAGCACCGGGACAGGGGCTGAAAAACTGTTTTTT CAWSTGTGAEKLFF
TRBJ1-1 - TRBV9 - TGTGCCAGCAGCCCAGGACAGACGAACACTGAAGCTTTCTTT CASSPGQTNTEAFF